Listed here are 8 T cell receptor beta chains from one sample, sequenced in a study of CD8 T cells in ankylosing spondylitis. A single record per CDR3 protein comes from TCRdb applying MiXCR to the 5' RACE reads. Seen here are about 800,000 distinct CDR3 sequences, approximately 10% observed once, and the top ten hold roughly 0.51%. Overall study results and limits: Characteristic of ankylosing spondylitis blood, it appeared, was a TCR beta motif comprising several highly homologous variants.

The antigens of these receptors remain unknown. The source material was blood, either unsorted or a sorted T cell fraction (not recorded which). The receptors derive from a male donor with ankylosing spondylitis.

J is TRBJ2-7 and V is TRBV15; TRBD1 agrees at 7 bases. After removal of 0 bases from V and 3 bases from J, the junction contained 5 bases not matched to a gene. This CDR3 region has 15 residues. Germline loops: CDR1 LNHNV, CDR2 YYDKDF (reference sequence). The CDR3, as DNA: TGTGCCACCAGCAGAGATTGGGACAGTTACTACGAGCAGTACTTC. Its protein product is CATSRDWDSYYEQYF.

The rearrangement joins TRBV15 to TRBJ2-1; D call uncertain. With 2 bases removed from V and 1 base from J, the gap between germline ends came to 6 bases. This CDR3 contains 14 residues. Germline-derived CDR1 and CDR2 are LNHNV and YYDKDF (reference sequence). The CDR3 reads CATSRSLSYNEQFF. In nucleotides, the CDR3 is TGTGCCACCAGCAGAAGCCTTTCCTACAATGAGCAGTTCTTC.

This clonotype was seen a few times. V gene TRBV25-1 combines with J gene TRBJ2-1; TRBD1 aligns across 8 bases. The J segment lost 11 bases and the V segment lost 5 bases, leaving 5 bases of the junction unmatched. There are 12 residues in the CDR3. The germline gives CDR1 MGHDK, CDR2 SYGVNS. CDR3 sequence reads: CASSRQGPKQFF. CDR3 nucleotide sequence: TGTGCCAGCAGTCGACAGGGGCCAAAGCAGTTCTTC.

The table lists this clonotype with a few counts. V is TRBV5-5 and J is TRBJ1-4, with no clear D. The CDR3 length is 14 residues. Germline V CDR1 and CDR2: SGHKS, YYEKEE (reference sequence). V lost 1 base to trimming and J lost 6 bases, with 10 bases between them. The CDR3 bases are TGTGCCAGCAGCTTGATAGGACTAGATGAAAAACTGTTTTTT. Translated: CASSLIGLDEKLFF.

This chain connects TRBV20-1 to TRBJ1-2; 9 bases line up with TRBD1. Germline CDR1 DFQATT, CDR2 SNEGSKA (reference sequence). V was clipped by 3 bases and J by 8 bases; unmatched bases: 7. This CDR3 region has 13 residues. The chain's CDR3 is CSASRDRVGGYTF. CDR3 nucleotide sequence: TGCAGTGCTAGCCGGGACAGGGTGGGGGGCTACACCTTC.

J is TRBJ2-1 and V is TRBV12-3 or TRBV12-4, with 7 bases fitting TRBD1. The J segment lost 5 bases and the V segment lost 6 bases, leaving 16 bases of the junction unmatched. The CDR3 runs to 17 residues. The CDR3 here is CASRYGRQGIRHNEQFF. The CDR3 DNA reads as TGTGCCAGCAGATACGGAAGACAGGGTATAAGGCACAATGAGCAGTTCTTC.

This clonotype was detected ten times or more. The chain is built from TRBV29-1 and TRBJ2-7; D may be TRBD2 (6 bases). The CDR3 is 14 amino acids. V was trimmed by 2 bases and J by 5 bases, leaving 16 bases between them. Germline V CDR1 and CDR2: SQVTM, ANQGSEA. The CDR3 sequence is CSVELAGRYNEQYF. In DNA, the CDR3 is TGCAGCGTTGAACTGGCAGGGAGGTACAACGAGCAGTACTTC.

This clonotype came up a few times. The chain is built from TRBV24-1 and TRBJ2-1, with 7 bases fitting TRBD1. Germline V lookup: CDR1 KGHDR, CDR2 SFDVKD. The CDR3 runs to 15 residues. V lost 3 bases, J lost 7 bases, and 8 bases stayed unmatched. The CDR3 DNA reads TGTGCCACCAGTGATAGGACAGGTCATTCAAATGAGCAGTTCTTC. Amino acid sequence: CATSDRTGHSNEQFF.